The text below deals with one T cell receptor (beta chain). This sample stems from a study of blood T cell repertoires in COVID-19. Assay used: immunoSEQ multiplex PCR; TCRdb lists only in-frame clones, some missing. The sample shows over 300,000 clones, 85% to 90% of them seen only once. The cohort comprised adults aged about 18 to 90 years residing in about two dozen US areas. Sequenced: PBMCs or T cells enriched from blood (not recorded which). This clonotype was sampled from a woman aged 18-30 years who had recovered from COVID-19.

The CDR3 DNA is TGTGCCAGCAGCTCCCTTCCGGGACCCAAGAAGGGGGCCCAGTACTTC. It translates to CASSSLPGPKKGAQYF. V gene TRBV11-2 combines with J gene TRBJ2-5, with D maybe TRBD1 (6 bases). This CDR3 comprises 16 residues. Germline lookup yields CDR1 SGHAT and CDR2 FQNNGV. V lost 4 bases and J lost 9, with 24 bases in between.